One sample yielded the 13 T cell receptor beta chains listed below, sequenced in a study of cytomegalovirus exposure and HLA in healthy donors. The PCR made use of 60 Vbeta and 13 Jbeta primers. Clones were read by immunoSEQ multiplex PCR, and TCRdb kept only the in-frame ones, dropping some. The table gives 150,000 to 200,000 clones; the top ten clones make up 6.5% of it. Source material: PBMCs. Receptors were obtained from a man aged 25-40 years in good health and CMV-seronegative.

The V gene is TRBV7-8, the J gene TRBJ2-3; D possibly corresponds to TRBD2 (6 bases). V lost 3 bases to trimming and J lost 2 bases, with 9 bases between them. The CDR3 consists of 14 residues. CDR1 is SGHVS and CDR2 is FQNEAQ in the germline V gene. The CDR3: CASSFGGDTDTQYF. The CDR3 region has the DNA TGTGCCAGCAGCTTTGGCGGGGACACAGATACGCAGTATTTT. Supplemented by reference TRBV7-8 and TRBJ2-3, the full variable domain reads GAGVSQSPRYKVAKRGQDVALRCDPISGHVSLFWYQQALGQGPEFLTYFQNEAQLDKSGLPSDRFFAERPEGSVSTLKIQRTQQEDSAVYLCASSFGGDTDTQYFGPGTRLTVL.

The chain links TRBV5-1 to TRBJ1-2, with 7 bases matching TRBD1. CDR3 size: 15 residues. With 0 bases clipped from V and 5 bases from J, the junction kept 7 bases outside the gene matches. Looked up from germline, CDR1 is SGHRS and CDR2 is YFSETQ. CDR3 sequence reads: CASSLAAGQQYGYTF. CDR3 bases: TGCGCCAGCAGCTTGGCCGCGGGACAGCAGTATGGCTACACCTTC.

The J gene is TRBJ1-2, the V gene TRBV6-5; no definite D call. The CDR3 is 12 amino acids. The germline V and J ends were trimmed by 2 bases and 14 bases, with 15 bases remaining between them. The germline gives CDR1 MNHEY, CDR2 SVGAGI. The CDR3 is CASSYKLGSRTF. CDR3 in DNA: TGTGCCAGCAGTTACAAATTGGGGAGTCGGACCTTC.

V usage is TRBV7-2 and J usage is TRBJ1-1; D remains unclear. The CDR3 is 13 residues long. Per the germline V gene, CDR1 is SGHTA and CDR2 is FQGNSA. Between the trimmed V and J ends, which lost 1 base and 3 bases, there was a span of 6 bases. The CDR3 protein is CASSLGSDTEAFF. The CDR3, as DNA: TGTGCCAGCAGCTTAGGGTCGGACACTGAAGCTTTCTTT.

The genes are TRBV7-2 and TRBJ1-1; 7 bases match TRBD1. The CDR3 loop spans 14 amino acids. The V and J ends lost 5 bases and 5 bases, in that order; junction bases with no gene match: 8. CDR1 is SGHTA, CDR2 FQGNSA, per germline. CDR3 nucleotides: TGTGCCAGCAGCCGTGACAGGGAGGAAACTGAAGCTTTCTTT. This sequence encodes CASSRDREETEAFF.

The chain joins TRBV5-4 to TRBJ1-5; TRBD1 matches 7 bases. Germline V CDR1 and CDR2: SGHNT, YYREEE (reference sequence). V gave up 4 bases and J gave up 4 bases; unmatched junction bases: 11. The CDR3 totals 16 residues. CDR3 DNA sequence: TGTGCCAGCAGCCAAAATCCGGACAGGCTAAATCAGCCCCAGCATTTT. It codes for CASSQNPDRLNQPQHF.

V and J are TRBV5-1 and TRBJ2-3, with 13 bases fitting TRBD2. After removal of 4 bases from V and 2 bases from J, the junction contained 7 bases not matched to a gene. CDR1 SGHRS and CDR2 YFSETQ come from the germline V gene. There are 17 residues in the CDR3. CDR3: CASSLGLAGAPTDTQYF. The CDR3 coding sequence is TGCGCCAGCAGCCTCGGACTAGCGGGGGCCCCCACAGATACGCAGTATTTT.

This rearrangement joins TRBV7-2 to TRBJ2-7, with TRBD1 matching 8 bases. The germline V gene encodes CDR1 SGHTA and CDR2 FQGNSA. V was clipped by 2 bases and J by 5 bases; unmatched bases: 5. This CDR3 has 14 residues. The CDR3 DNA sequence: TGTGCCAGCAGCTTACCCAGGGGGCTTAACGAGCAGTACTTC. Protein product: CASSLPRGLNEQYF.

The V gene is TRBV19, the J gene TRBJ2-7; unclear D gene. Looked up from germline, CDR1 is LNHDA and CDR2 is SQIVND (reference sequence). V was shortened by 5 bases and J by 0 bases, with 14 bases between the two germline ends. The CDR3 length is 15 residues. The DNA for the CDR3 is TGTGCCAGTAGTGCGACTGATATGAGCTCCTACGAGCAGTACTTC. It codes for CASSATDMSSYEQYF.

The chain is built from TRBV27 and TRBJ2-7; D perhaps matches TRBD2 (5 bases). Trimming stripped 3 bases from V and 2 bases from J, with 14 bases between. The CDR3 covers 15 residues. Germline assignment: CDR1 MNHEY and CDR2 SMNVEV (reference sequence). CDR3 sequence: CASSLAGRGPYEQYF. The CDR3 DNA reads TGTGCCAGCAGTTTGGCGGGCAGAGGGCCCTACGAGCAGTACTTC.

The chain combines TRBV6-1 with TRBJ1-2, with unresolved D. Per the germline V gene, CDR1 is MNHNS and CDR2 is SASEGT. V was shortened by 5 bases and J by 0 bases, with 13 bases between the two germline ends. The CDR3 covers 15 residues. This CDR3 reads CASSKTGGSNYGYTF. CDR3 nucleotides: TGTGCCAGCAGTAAAACCGGCGGGTCTAACTATGGCTACACCTTC.

The rearrangement uses TRBV2 and TRBJ2-5; the D gene is possibly TRBD1 (6 bases). The J call is in doubt because the DNA end fits TRBJ2-7 better. The CDR3 sequence is 15 residues long. CDR1 is SNHLY and CDR2 is FYNNEI in the germline V gene. CDR3 amino acids: CASSPYTGSSYEQYF. Written as DNA, the CDR3 is TGTGCCAGCAGTCCTTACACAGGGAGCTCCTACGAGCAGTACTTC.

This chain joins TRBV5-1 and TRBJ1-1; D ambiguous. Trimming left V 1 base short and J 0 bases short, with 13 bases between. The CDR3 length is 16 residues. Germline V gene sequence: CDR1 SGHRS, CDR2 YFSETQ. The CDR3 protein is CASSLRQVKMNTEAFF. The CDR3 nucleotides are TGCGCCAGCAGCTTGCGGCAGGTTAAGATGAACACTGAAGCTTTCTTT.